This T cell receptor beta chain came from a study of human T cells and chemical hapten exposure. Germline V CDR1 and CDR2: SEHNR, FQNEAQ (reference sequence). This CDR3 comprises 15 residues. V lost 8 bases to trimming and J lost 0 bases; unmatched junction nucleotides: 4. Noted time point: patch test 3, about 24 weeks after DPC sensitization. Treatment of the sample: therapeutic diphenylcyclopropenone sensitization with weekly scalp DPC. TCRdb re-called the RACE reads with MiXCR, one entry per CDR3 protein. The sample lists 130,000 or so distinct CDR3 sequences, approximately 10% occurring once. The source is a woman aged 45 to 65 with alopecia areata. Some clones in this sample may be carry-over from other donors' samples. The chain links TRBV7-9 to TRBJ2-3, with TRBD2 matching over 11 bases. Sequencing was performed on whole blood, taken in connection with sensitization to the hapten diphenylcyclopropenone (DPC). The chain's CDR3 is CASQGLAVSTDTQYF. CDR3 sequence (DNA): TGTGCCAGCCAGGGACTAGCGGTTAGCACAGATACGCAGTATTTT.